One sample yielded the 14 T cell receptor beta chains listed below, sequenced in a study of early T cells in non-severe SARS-CoV-2 infection. TCRdb re-called the 5' RACE reads with MiXCR, one entry per CDR3 protein. The table includes roughly 46,000 distinct CDR3 sequences, around 7% detected once. The specimen sequenced was whole blood. Receptors originate from an adult who was a healthcare worker with PCR-confirmed SARS-CoV-2 infection or an uninfected control (not recorded which).

The genes are TRBV7-3 and TRBJ2-1; 7 bases agree with TRBD2. Germline-derived CDR1 and CDR2 are SGHTA and FQGTGA. This CDR3 is 14 amino acids long. V dropped 5 bases and J dropped 10; count of bases not matched to a gene: 11. CDR3 in DNA: TGTGCCAGCAGCCCCCAGCGGGGTGACGGCGAGCAGTTCTTC. Translation gives CASSPQRGDGEQFF.

This clonotype was counted at least ten times. The chain recombines TRBV5-1 with TRBJ2-5; unclear D gene. V gave up 7 bases and J gave up 0 bases, with 16 bases separating them. Germline V CDR1 and CDR2: SGHRS, YFSETQ. The CDR3 sequence is 15 residues long. The CDR3 protein is CASSLTDWYQETQYF. The DNA for the CDR3 is TGCGCCAGCTCCCTAACGGATTGGTACCAAGAGACCCAGTACTTC.

The chain couples TRBV6-5 to TRBJ2-2; 11 bases match TRBD1. The CDR3 is made up of 15 amino acids. The germline gives CDR1 MNHEY, CDR2 SVGAGI. Germline trimming cut 5 bases from V and 4 bases from J; bases unmatched to any gene: 3. Here the CDR3 reads CASSGQGAVTGELFF. DNA for the CDR3: TGTGCCAGCAGTGGACAGGGGGCGGTCACCGGGGAGCTGTTTTTT.

This clonotype was seen at least ten times. The chain has TRBV4-3 and TRBJ2-2, with unresolved D. Trimming stripped 0 bases from V and 3 bases from J, with 11 bases between. The CDR3 consists of 16 residues. CDR1 LGHNA and CDR2 YSLEER come from the germline V gene. The CDR3 is CASSQDNSRYTGELFF. The CDR3 DNA reads as TGCGCCAGCAGCCAAGATAACAGCAGATACACCGGGGAGCTGTTTTTT.

There are a few counts of this clonotype. CDR3 nucleotide sequence: TGTGCCAGCAGCCGGGGGCAGCTTGGCAATCAGCCCCAGCATTTT. Encoded protein: CASSRGQLGNQPQHF. The rearrangement joins TRBV12-3 or TRBV12-4 to TRBJ1-5; D is perhaps TRBD1 (6 bases). CDR3 size: 15 residues. The V end lost 6 bases, the J end lost 2 bases, and 14 bases lay between the germline ends.

This clonotype was seen ten or more times. The rearrangement uses TRBV14 and TRBJ2-7; TRBD2 aligns across 16 bases. This CDR3 contains 18 residues. Germline V gene data show CDR1 as SGHDN and CDR2 as FVKESK. The V and J ends lost 4 bases and 5 bases, in that order; junction bases with no gene match: 11. CDR3 amino acids: CASSLNPGLAGGKHEQYF. The CDR3 region has the DNA TGTGCCAGCAGCCTCAACCCGGGACTAGCGGGGGGGAAACACGAGCAGTACTTC.

This chain uses TRBV6-5 with TRBJ2-1; D is unclear. The germline gives CDR1 MNHEY, CDR2 SVGAGI. V was cut by 8 bases and J by 4 bases, with 6 bases left in between. The CDR3 has 11 amino acids. CDR3: CASGIYNEQFF. The CDR3 DNA is TGTGCCAGCGGAATATACAATGAGCAGTTCTTC.

This clonotype was detected only a few times. This chain links TRBV11-2 with TRBJ2-3, with 12 positions matching TRBD1. V trimming: 1 base; J trimming: 4 bases; junction bases outside the gene matches: 3. The CDR3 runs 16 residues. In germline, CDR1 is SGHAT, CDR2 FQNNGV. CDR3 in DNA: TGTGCCAGCAGCTTAGCGGGACAGGGGGCGGCAGATACGCAGTATTTT. Its protein is CASSLAGQGAADTQYF.

This chain uses TRBV7-2 with TRBJ2-5; D unresolved. Trimming stripped 1 base from V and 5 bases from J, with 14 bases between. Germline CDR1 and CDR2: SGHTA and FQGNSA. CDR3 length: 15 residues. The CDR3 DNA sequence: TGTGCCAGCAGCTTAGTAGGCAGCTACACGGAGACCCAGTACTTC. This translates into CASSLVGSYTETQYF.

This clonotype has more than one count but fewer than ten. The CDR3 sequence is CASSYKAGSHNEQFF. CDR3 nucleotide sequence: TGTGCCAGCAGTTACAAAGCGGGGAGTCACAATGAGCAGTTCTTC. The gene calls are TRBV12-3 or TRBV12-4 and TRBJ2-1, with 7 bases that match TRBD2. This CDR3 is 15 amino acids long. The junction had 8 bases not matched to a gene; V was cut back by 4 bases and J by 5 bases.

CDR3 DNA: TGCGCCACCTCCCGAGCGGACCTGAACACTGAAGCTTTCTTT. It encodes CATSRADLNTEAFF. This chain links TRBV10-1 with TRBJ1-1; no clear D. This CDR3 is 14 amino acids long. CDR1 is WNHNN, CDR2 SYGVQD, per germline (reference sequence). Trimming shortened V by 10 bases and J by 0 bases, and 15 bases separated the two germline ends.

This clonotype occurred many times. The rearrangement joins TRBV7-8 to TRBJ1-3, with 7 bases aligning to TRBD1. This CDR3 is 17 amino acids long. Losses at the gene ends were 2 bases for V and 0 bases for J; bases not matched to a gene: 7. CDR1 is SGHVS, CDR2 FQNEAQ, per germline. CDR3 bases: TGTGCCAGCAGCTTAACGGTCGGGACAGCCTCTGGAAACACCATATATTTT. It specifies CASSLTVGTASGNTIYF. Drawing the rest from reference TRBV7-8 and TRBJ1-3, the complete variable domain is GAGVSQSPRYKVAKRGQDVALRCDPISGHVSLFWYQQALGQGPEFLTYFQNEAQLDKSGLPSDRFFAERPEGSVSTLKIQRTQQEDSAVYLCASSLTVGTASGNTIYFGEGSWLTVV.

The J gene is TRBJ1-1, the V gene TRBV6-2 or TRBV6-3; D remains unclear. The germline V and J ends were trimmed by 7 bases and 6 bases, with 24 bases remaining between them. The CDR3 totals 16 residues. The V gene's germline CDR1 is MNHEY and CDR2 SVGEGT. CDR3 in DNA: TGTGCCAGCACCCCCGTTGATAGGGAACTTGGCGCTGAAGCTTTCTTT. Its protein product is CASTPVDRELGAEAFF.

The chain employs TRBV6-2 or TRBV6-3 and TRBJ2-6; D possibly corresponds to TRBD1 (5 bases). The CDR3 runs to 16 residues. Germline V gives CDR1 MNHEY, CDR2 SVGEGT. The V end lost 5 bases, the J end lost 0 bases, and 11 bases lay between the germline ends. The DNA of the CDR3 is TGTGCCAGCAGTAACCGACAGTTCTCTGGGGCCAACGTCCTGACTTTC. It encodes CASSNRQFSGANVLTF.